A selection of T cell receptor beta chains follows, all from one sample in a study of blood T cell repertoires in COVID-19. Repertoires were generated with immunoSEQ multiplex PCR, while TCRdb's copy carries only in-frame clones and drops some. The sample holds some 220,000 clones, approximately 81% seen once. Sequencing was performed on peripheral blood. The origin of the receptors is a man aged 50 to 59 who had recovered from COVID-19. Both conserved end residues are part of each CDR3. A D gene is named only where the DNA matches it firmly. Expanded clones get a size class; other rows say once, few or many, or leave the size out.

d_call,j_call,clone_size,v_call,cdr3_nt,cdr3_aa
TRBD2,TRBJ2-3,NA,TRBV2,TGTGCCAGCAGTTTTCTAGCGGGAGTGACAGATACGCAGTATTTT,CASSFLAGVTDTQYF
NA,TRBJ2-6,NA,TRBV6-5,TGTGCCAGCAGTTATTTGTCAGGGTCTGGGGCCAACGTCCTGACTTTC,CASSYLSGSGANVLTF
NA,TRBJ2-1,NA,TRBV27,TGTGCCAGCAGTTTAGGGAGTGGAAATGAGCAGTTCTTC,CASSLGSGNEQFF
TRBD1,TRBJ1-5,NA,TRBV30,TGTGCCTGGGGCAGGGGGCTCAGCAATCAGCCCCAGCATTTT,CAWGRGLSNQPQHF
TRBD1,TRBJ1-1,NA,TRBV9,TGTGCCAGCAGCGTTTTGCCGACAGGGGCGAGTACTGAAGCTTTCTTT,CASSVLPTGASTEAFF
TRBD1,TRBJ1-4,NA,TRBV5-1,TGCGCCAGCAGCTTGGTTACCGAGACAGGGGGAAAACTGTTTTTT,CASSLVTETGGKLFF
TRBD2,TRBJ2-7,NA,TRBV18,TGTGCCAGCTCCTCTGGAATAGCGGGAGCCCCGCCCCACTTC,CASSSGIAGAPPHF
NA,TRBJ2-7,few,TRBV27,TGTGCCAGCAGTTTAGGGACTGGCCCACCTTACTACGAGCAGTACTTC,CASSLGTGPPYYEQYF
TRBD2,TRBJ2-2,NA,TRBV6-1,TGTGCCAGCAGTGGCCGACTAGCGGCTAACACCGGGGAGCTGTTTTTT,CASSGRLAANTGELFF
TRBD1,TRBJ2-5,NA,TRBV28,TGTGCCAGCAGCCCGACAGGGGGAGAGACCCAGTACTTC,CASSPTGGETQYF
TRBD1,TRBJ2-7,NA,TRBV6-6,TGTGCCAGCAAGGCGGGGACAGGGAGGCTCGAGCAGTACTTC,CASKAGTGRLEQYF
NA,TRBJ2-7,NA,TRBV7-8,TGTGCCAGCAGCCGTCTGGACTCTTCCTCTTACGAGCAGTACTTC,CASSRLDSSSYEQYF
TRBD1,TRBJ2-5,NA,TRBV7-7,TGTGCCAGCAGCCCGACAGGGGATGGCGAGACCCAGTACTTC,CASSPTGDGETQYF
NA,TRBJ2-3,NA,TRBV2,TGTGCCAGCAGTGAAAAACCCAGTTGGGGGGTGCGCACAGATACGCAGTATTTT,CASSEKPSWGVRTDTQYF
NA,TRBJ2-7,few,TRBV6-5,TGTGCCAGCAGCCACAGTTCCGGGAGCTCCTACGAGCAGTACTTC,CASSHSSGSSYEQYF
TRBD2,TRBJ2-5,NA,TRBV27,TGTGCCAGCAGCTCGGGGAGGGCACGAGAGACCCAGTACTTC,CASSSGRARETQYF
NA,TRBJ1-2,once,TRBV5-4,TGTGCCAGCAGCTTGGGGACAGTATCTGCCTATGGCTACACCTTC,CASSLGTVSAYGYTF
TRBD2,TRBJ2-7,NA,TRBV19,TGTGCCAGTAGTAAGAGGACTAGCGGGAGTAGGTCGGTGCTATACGAGCAGTACTTC,CASSKRTSGSRSVLYEQYF
NA,TRBJ1-4,NA,TRBV9,TGTGCCAGCAGCGTAGGGGGCAGGGCTAATGAAAAACTGTTTTTT,CASSVGGRANEKLFF
NA,TRBJ2-6,once,TRBV23-1,TGCGCCAGCAGTCAGAACTTAAGCTCTGGGGCCAACGTCCTGACTTTC,CASSQNLSSGANVLTF
TRBD2,TRBJ2-5,once,TRBV4-1,TGCGCCAGCAGCCAAGGGGGTGGGGAGCGGGAGATCAGGGAGACCCAGTACTTC,CASSQGGGEREIRETQYF
TRBD1,TRBJ2-7,NA,TRBV11-3,TGTGCCAGCAGCAGCGGGGACAGGGTCGGCGAGCAGTACTTC,CASSSGDRVGEQYF
TRBD1,TRBJ2-7,NA,TRBV11-2,TGTGCCAGCAGCTTAGGCGACAGGGAAATAAGGAACGAGCAGTACTTC,CASSLGDREIRNEQYF
NA,TRBJ2-6,NA,TRBV6-5,TGTGCCAGCACGCGCTCTGGGGCCAACGTCCTGACTTTC,CASTRSGANVLTF
TRBD2,TRBJ2-7,NA,TRBV9,TGTGCCAGCAGCGTAGGGGTAGCGGGGGCGACCTACGAGCAGTACTTC,CASSVGVAGATYEQYF
NA,TRBJ2-7,NA,TRBV15,TGTGCCACCAGCAGGGCATCAGGGAAACTTAACTACGAGCAGTACTTC,CATSRASGKLNYEQYF
NA,TRBJ2-7,few,TRBV7-6,TGTGCCAGCTCTGGAGGGGAGCTCTACGAGCAGTACTTC,CASSGGELYEQYF
NA,TRBJ2-1,NA,TRBV5-4,TGTGCCAGCAGCTTCTTAGCAACCAATGAGCAGTTCTTC,CASSFLATNEQFF
NA,TRBJ1-4,NA,TRBV7-6,TGTGCCAGCAGCTTACAGGCAACTAATGAAAAACTGTTTTTT,CASSLQATNEKLFF
NA,TRBJ1-2,NA,TRBV28,TGTGCCAGCACCATGCGGGGACTCTATGGCTACACCTTC,CASTMRGLYGYTF
NA,TRBJ2-7,few,TRBV4-2,TGTGCCAGCAGCCGAGACTCGGCGGGCGAGCAGTACTTC,CASSRDSAGEQYF
TRBD2,TRBJ2-1,once,TRBV6-6,TGTGCCAGCAGTTACGTAGCTAGCGGGACAAACAATGAGCAGTTCTTC,CASSYVASGTNNEQFF
NA,TRBJ1-1,NA,TRBV7-2,TGTGCCAGCAGTTTCGACGCGTTGGAGGCCATGAACACTGAAGCTTTCTTT,CASSFDALEAMNTEAFF
NA,TRBJ2-3,NA,TRBV20-1,TGCAGTGCTGCTCGGGCAGATACGCAGTATTTT,CSAARADTQYF
NA,TRBJ2-3,NA,TRBV24-1,TGTGCCACCAGTGATCCCTGGGGGCCGGTGTTCACAGATACGCAGTATTTT,CATSDPWGPVFTDTQYF
NA,TRBJ2-6,NA,TRBV4-2,TGTGCCAGCAGCCAGGTCGGAGACGCCGGGGCCAACGTCCTGACTTTC,CASSQVGDAGANVLTF
NA,TRBJ2-6,once,TRBV3-1/TRBV3-2,TGTGCCAGCAGCCAAGCGGCGGAAGTCTCTGGGGCCAACGTCCTGACTTTC,CASSQAAEVSGANVLTF
TRBD2,TRBJ2-1,NA,TRBV6-5,TGTGCCAGCATAGAGGGGACTAGCGGCTACAATGAGCAGTTCTTC,CASIEGTSGYNEQFF
TRBD2,TRBJ2-2,NA,TRBV5-4,TGTGCCAGCAGCTCCGTAGCGGGAGGATCCGGGGAGCTGTTTTTT,CASSSVAGGSGELFF
TRBD2,TRBJ2-1,NA,TRBV5-1,TGCGCCAGCAGCGGTACTAGCGGGAGGCTCAATGAGCAGTTCTTC,CASSGTSGRLNEQFF
NA,TRBJ1-2,NA,TRBV19,TGTGCCAGCCCCCCCGGGGGGCGCAACTATGGCTACACCTTC,CASPPGGRNYGYTF
TRBD2,TRBJ2-1,NA,TRBV28,TGTGCCAGCAGTTTGAATAGCGGGAGGGCCTCTGAGCAGTTCTTC,CASSLNSGRASEQFF
TRBD2,TRBJ2-1,NA,TRBV19,TGTGCCAGTATCAGCGGGACTCCCTACAATGAGCAGTTCTTC,CASISGTPYNEQFF
TRBD1,TRBJ1-5,NA,TRBV18,TGTGCCAGCTCTCCGGACAGGGGCGGAGGGCAGCCCCAGCATTTT,CASSPDRGGGQPQHF
TRBD2,TRBJ2-3,once,TRBV7-2,TGTGCCAGCGATCCCCCGGGACTAGCGGGAGGGCGTCCAGATACGCAGTATTTT,CASDPPGLAGGRPDTQYF
NA,TRBJ2-1,NA,TRBV18,TGTGCCAGCTCACTCGGGTTCTCCTACAATGAGCAGTTCTTC,CASSLGFSYNEQFF
TRBD1,TRBJ1-1,NA,TRBV19,TGTGCCAGTAGTAGCAACAGGGGGCAGGGCACTGAAGCTTTCTTT,CASSSNRGQGTEAFF
TRBD2,TRBJ2-1,NA,TRBV28,TGTGCCAGCAGTTTATCCTGGAATAGCGGGATCATCAATGAGCAGTTCTTC,CASSLSWNSGIINEQFF
NA,TRBJ1-1,NA,TRBV7-8,TGTGCCAGCAGCTTACGATTACAGGGAACGGGCACTGAAGCTTTCTTT,CASSLRLQGTGTEAFF
TRBD1,TRBJ2-7,few,TRBV5-1,TGCGCCAGCAGCTACCAGGACAGGGGCGAGCAGTACTTC,CASSYQDRGEQYF
NA,TRBJ1-1,NA,TRBV28,TGTGCCAGCAGACTACCAGCAGGGGCGAACACTGAAGCTTTCTTT,CASRLPAGANTEAFF
NA,TRBJ1-4,NA,TRBV28,TGTGCCAGCAGTTTACCCCAGGGAGAAAAACTGTTTTTT,CASSLPQGEKLFF